The rows below give T cell receptor beta chains drawn from one sample of a study of Tregs in tolerant kidney transplant recipients. This table comes from immunoSEQ multiplex PCR, and its TCRdb copy is limited to in-frame clones, with some not included. The table has under 300,000 clones, 80% to 85% seen once. The source material was CD4+ T cells from blood. These receptor sequences come from a human donor in good health. Both conserved end residues are part of each CDR3. The order of the fields is clone size, V gene, J gene, D gene, CDR3 DNA, CDR3 protein. The D gene is left open where the match is weak. The size field is filled for only some rows; it gives once, few, many or a size class.

-,TRBV27,TRBJ2-7,TRBD1,TGTGCCAGCAGTTTATCTATGATCCGGTGGACAGGGGGGACGGACGAGCAGTACTTC,CASSLSMIRWTGGTDEQYF
-,TRBV27,TRBJ1-2,-,TGTGCCAGCAGTCCAACCCCCTATGGCTACACCTTC,CASSPTPYGYTF
-,TRBV27,TRBJ1-1,-,TGTGCCAGCAGTTTAGGATCAGGCCTGAACACTGAAGCTTTCTTT,CASSLGSGLNTEAFF
once,TRBV18,TRBJ1-2,-,TGTGCCAGCTCACCCCCGGGGACGCCGGCTAACTATGGCTACACCTTC,CASSPPGTPANYGYTF
-,TRBV7-9,TRBJ2-7,TRBD2,TGTGCCAGCAGCTTCCCGACTAGCGGGAGCTACGAGCAGTACTTC,CASSFPTSGSYEQYF
-,TRBV6-5,TRBJ2-5,-,TGTGCCAGCAGTCCTCAACTTCCGCTCCAAGAGACCCAGTACTTC,CASSPQLPLQETQYF
few,TRBV9,TRBJ1-2,TRBD1,TGTGCCAGCAGCGTAGTAGGGGGCGGTGGCTACACCTTC,CASSVVGGGGYTF
-,TRBV5-4,TRBJ2-2,TRBD2,TGTGCCAGCAGCTTGGGAGCGGGGCCTAACACCGGGGAGCTGTTTTTT,CASSLGAGPNTGELFF
-,TRBV12-5,TRBJ2-2,-,TGTGCTAGTGGCCCCCTTGTGGGGAACACCGGGGAGCTGTTTTTT,CASGPLVGNTGELFF
-,TRBV5-1,TRBJ2-1,-,TGCGCCAGCAGCTTGGTGGAAAGCCCCTACAATGAGCAGTTCTTC,CASSLVESPYNEQFF
-,TRBV12-5,TRBJ1-1,-,TGTGCTAGTGGTCCGTCAGATCTCGATGGGGCTTTCTTT,CASGPSDLDGAFF
once,TRBV5-1,TRBJ2-1,TRBD2,TGCGCCACCAACTTCCGGCTTAGCGGGAGATCCTACAATGAGCAGTTCTTC,CATNFRLSGRSYNEQFF
-,TRBV18,TRBJ2-7,-,TGTGCCAGCTCACCAGGGCCGGTCTACGAGCAGTACTTC,CASSPGPVYEQYF
few,TRBV30,TRBJ2-7,-,TGTGCCTGGGACTACAGTGGGGGGTACGAGCAGTACTTC,CAWDYSGGYEQYF
-,TRBV7-6,TRBJ2-3,-,TGTGCCAGCAGCTTAGAACCCTCCGAAGATACGCAGTATTTT,CASSLEPSEDTQYF
-,TRBV11-2,TRBJ2-3,TRBD2,TGTGCCAGCAGCCACGGCAGCGGGGGGCACCTGGATACGCAGTATTTT,CASSHGSGGHLDTQYF
-,TRBV27,TRBJ2-7,TRBD1,TGTGCCAGCAGTACCCGGACAGGATCCTACGAGCAGTACTTC,CASSTRTGSYEQYF
-,TRBV5-1,TRBJ1-1,-,TGCGCCAGCAGCTTGGCCCGATCGACCACTGAAGCTTTCTTT,CASSLARSTTEAFF